The rows below give T cell receptor beta chains drawn from one sample of a study of OX40 agonist ivuxolimab in advanced cancers. Produced via immunoSEQ multiplex PCR; TCRdb's table is partial and in-frame only. The sample shows about 76,000 clones, 85% of them seen only once. The sequencing used CD4+ or CD8+ T cells sorted from blood, collected in a trial of the OX40 agonist ivuxolimab. All receptors come from an adult with an advanced solid tumor such as melanoma, head and neck, liver or kidney cancer. Each CDR3 is given with its conserved first and last residue. Each record gives: V gene, D gene, clone size, J gene, CDR3 protein, CDR3 DNA. A D gene is named only where the DNA matches it firmly. Some rows have no size entry. The others give once, few or many, or a class for an expanded clone.

v_gene: TRBV6-6
d_gene: .
abundance: .
j_gene: TRBJ1-3
CDR3aa: CASSPLRDTIYF
CDR3nt: TGTGCCAGCAGTCCGCTTCGGGACACCATATATTTT

v_gene: TRBV27
d_gene: .
abundance: .
j_gene: TRBJ1-2
CDR3aa: CASSFAGINGYTF
CDR3nt: TGTGCCAGCAGTTTCGCGGGAATCAATGGCTACACCTTC

v_gene: TRBV30
d_gene: .
abundance: .
j_gene: TRBJ1-1
CDR3aa: CAWSEAAENTEAFF
CDR3nt: TGTGCCTGGAGTGAAGCGGCGGAGAACACTGAAGCTTTCTTT

v_gene: TRBV19
d_gene: .
abundance: .
j_gene: TRBJ1-2
CDR3aa: CASSISQNYGYTF
CDR3nt: TGTGCCAGTAGTATTAGTCAGAATTATGGCTACACCTTC

v_gene: TRBV5-1
d_gene: .
abundance: .
j_gene: TRBJ1-2
CDR3aa: CASSPAREIEGYTF
CDR3nt: TGCGCCAGCAGCCCCGCCCGGGAAATAGAGGGCTACACCTTC

v_gene: TRBV5-1
d_gene: .
abundance: .
j_gene: TRBJ2-1
CDR3aa: CASSLGGINEQFF
CDR3nt: TGCGCCAGCAGCTTGGGAGGGATCAATGAGCAGTTCTTC

v_gene: TRBV18
d_gene: TRBD2
abundance: .
j_gene: TRBJ2-3
CDR3aa: CASSPAGGTDTQYF
CDR3nt: TGTGCCAGCTCACCTGCGGGGGGCACAGATACGCAGTATTTT

v_gene: TRBV6-1
d_gene: .
abundance: .
j_gene: TRBJ2-3
CDR3aa: CASSEMAGITTDTQYF
CDR3nt: TGTGCCAGCAGTGAGATGGCGGGGATTACCACAGATACGCAGTATTTT

v_gene: TRBV19
d_gene: .
abundance: few
j_gene: TRBJ1-2
CDR3aa: CASKPEYDYGYTF
CDR3nt: TGTGCCAGTAAACCCGAATACGACTATGGCTACACCTTC

v_gene: TRBV4-1
d_gene: .
abundance: .
j_gene: TRBJ2-7
CDR3aa: CASSQELGSLEQYF
CDR3nt: TGCGCCAGCAGCCAAGAGCTAGGATCCTTGGAGCAGTACTTC

v_gene: TRBV7-7
d_gene: .
abundance: .
j_gene: TRBJ2-2
CDR3aa: CASSPRSGGTGELFF
CDR3nt: TGTGCTAGCAGCCCCCGTAGTGGGGGGACCGGGGAGCTGTTTTTT

v_gene: TRBV5-1
d_gene: TRBD1
abundance: once
j_gene: TRBJ1-4
CDR3aa: CASSSTGTGIVEKLFF
CDR3nt: TGCGCCAGCAGCTCAACCGGGACAGGGATTGTTGAAAAACTGTTTTTT

v_gene: TRBV6-1
d_gene: .
abundance: .
j_gene: TRBJ1-2
CDR3aa: CASSPTENYGYTF
CDR3nt: TGTGCCAGCAGTCCGACAGAGAACTATGGCTACACCTTC

v_gene: TRBV18
d_gene: .
abundance: few
j_gene: TRBJ1-5
CDR3aa: CASSLNDFQPQHF
CDR3nt: TGTGCCAGCTCACTCAACGACTTTCAGCCCCAGCATTTT